The 17 T cell receptor beta chains presented below share a single source sample, sequenced in a study of identical twins (dated by TCRdb to about 2016). The library was obtained by 5' RACE. Reads for this sample came from an Illumina HiSeq 2000. The public reads were quality trimmed at Q25 with fastp and then assembled into clones with MiXCR by TCRdb, keeping productive beta chains. Each CDR3 protein gets just one entry, which takes the most common genes and DNA from the rows behind it. The sample yields hundreds of thousands of distinct CDR3 sequences; around 6.1% were counted once. Jointly, the top ten make up 1.5% to 2% of the sample. The sequencing sample was made of naive T cells sorted from blood. This sample's cell subset or site label indicates: cells isolated with a human naive T-cell isolation kit. All receptors derive from a man in his late teens or twenties in good health.

V and J are TRBV7-8 and TRBJ2-1; D is possibly TRBD1 (6 bases). This CDR3 spans 15 amino acids. Trimming took 0 bases from V and 6 from J, leaving 12 bases between them. Germline CDR1 is SGHVS and CDR2 is FQNEAQ. The CDR3 protein is CASSLARVGGNEQFF. In nucleotides, the CDR3 is TGTGCCAGCAGCTTAGCGCGGGTAGGGGGCAATGAGCAGTTCTTC.

This clonotype came up many times. The chain couples TRBV18 to TRBJ2-1, with D tentatively TRBD1 (5 bases). The CDR3 consists of 16 residues. Germline CDR1 reads KGHSH; CDR2 reads LQKENI. The V end was cut by 1 base, the J end by 4 bases, with 14 bases between. This CDR3 is CASSPLLADTYNEQFF. The CDR3, as DNA: TGTGCCAGCTCACCACTCCTCGCGGACACTTACAATGAGCAGTTCTTC.

A word on this clonotype: A read error is possible here, since a much larger clone lies one base away. The chain employs TRBV9 and TRBJ2-1; 8 bases fit TRBD2. With V trimmed by 5 bases and J by 11 bases, 15 bases remained unmatched. The CDR3 covers 15 residues. The germline CDR1 and CDR2 sequences are SGDLS and YYNGEE. CDR3 region: CASRADGTRYGKQFF. The CDR3 region has the DNA TGTGCCAGCAGGGCAGACGGGACTAGATATGGTAAGCAGTTCTTC.

The chain links TRBV27 to TRBJ2-1; 9 nucleotides agree with TRBD1. After removal of 1 base from V and 7 bases from J, the junction contained 8 bases not matched to a gene. Germline V gene lookup returns CDR1 MNHEY and CDR2 SMNVEV (reference sequence). The CDR3 is 16 residues long. The CDR3 here is CASSLWPRQGDNEQFF. The CDR3 bases are TGTGCCAGCAGTTTATGGCCGCGACAGGGGGATAATGAGCAGTTCTTC.

This chain links TRBV5-4 with TRBJ2-6; 7 bases align to TRBD2. This CDR3 is 18 amino acids long. V was pared by 0 bases and J by 0 bases, with 6 bases of the junction left unmatched. Germline-derived CDR1 and CDR2 are SGHNT and YYREEE (reference sequence). CDR3 loop: CASSLDPSGLSGANVLTF. CDR3 sequence (DNA): TGTGCCAGCAGCTTGGATCCTAGCGGTCTCTCTGGGGCCAACGTCCTGACTTTC.

This clonotype was detected ten times or more. The V and J genes are TRBV12-3 or TRBV12-4 and TRBJ1-5; 7 bases align to TRBD1. This CDR3 has 16 residues. V was pared by 5 bases and J by 6 bases, with 13 bases of the junction left unmatched. The CDR3 bases are TGTGCCAGCAGTACGACAAGAACAGGGGCGACTCAGCCCCAGCATTTT. Translated, it gives CASSTTRTGATQPQHF.

J is TRBJ2-7 and V is TRBV4-1; TRBD1 agrees at 10 bases. V lost 1 base and J lost 2; bases outside the gene matches: 8. The germline V gene has CDR1 MGHRA and CDR2 YSYEKL. The CDR3 runs to 17 residues. The CDR3 here is CASSQVFPDRGAYEQYV. CDR3 coding DNA: TGCGCCAGCAGCCAAGTTTTCCCGGACAGGGGGGCCTACGAGCAGTACGTC.

This rearrangement joins TRBV24-1 to TRBJ2-5; 7 bases agree with TRBD2. The V segment lost 9 bases and the J segment 2 bases; nucleotides outside the gene matches: 5. Germline values: CDR1 KGHDR, CDR2 SFDVKD. The CDR3 runs 13 residues. For the CDR3, the DNA is TGTGCCACCGGTCTAGCGGCACAAGAGACCCAGTACTTC. Amino acids: CATGLAAQETQYF.

In the case of this clonotype: This may come from a read error, since a much larger clone is one base off. The V and J genes are TRBV27 and TRBJ1-2; TRBD1 matches at 11 bases. The V gene end was trimmed by 3 bases and the J gene end by 8 bases; junction bases not matched to a gene: 11. This CDR3 is built from 16 residues. Germline CDR1 is MNHEY and CDR2 is SMNVEV (reference sequence). CDR3 DNA sequence: TGTGCCAGCAGTTTGCAACGGGACAGGGGGTTTGGGGGCTACACCTTC. This gives the protein CASSLQRDRGFGGYTF.

This clonotype was seen once. The gene calls are TRBV19 and TRBJ2-1; 7 bases agree with TRBD1. Germline-derived CDR1 and CDR2 are LNHDA and SQIVND (reference sequence). The CDR3 has 16 amino acids. Germline trimming cut 1 base from V and 5 bases from J; bases unmatched to any gene: 8. The DNA for the CDR3 is TGTGCCAGTAGTATAGTAGTTCAGGGGGTGGACAATGAGCAGTTCTTC. The encoded protein is CASSIVVQGVDNEQFF.

The chain links TRBV5-1 to TRBJ2-2, with D perhaps TRBD2 (5 bases). V gave up 0 bases and J gave up 5 bases, with 11 bases separating them. The V gene's germline CDR1 is SGHRS and CDR2 YFSETQ. The CDR3 has 15 amino acids. CDR3 sequence reads: CASSLEEGPTGELFF. CDR3 in DNA: TGCGCCAGCAGCTTGGAAGAGGGTCCGACCGGGGAGCTGTTTTTT.

This clonotype was counted only a few times. V is TRBV11-1 and J is TRBJ2-6; TRBD1 is a possible D gene (6 bases). The CDR3 runs 20 residues. Germline CDR1 reads SGHAT; CDR2 reads FQDESV (reference sequence). Trimming removed 3 bases from V and 0 bases from J, with 21 bases in between. In DNA, the CDR3 is TGTGCCAGCAGCTTCCCGGGACACGTACAGATCACCTCTGGGGCCAACGTCCTGACTTTC. It translates to CASSFPGHVQITSGANVLTF.

This clonotype came up a few times. The chain recombines TRBV12-3 or TRBV12-4 with TRBJ2-3; 8 bases are shared with TRBD2. This CDR3 has 17 residues. The V segment lost 5 bases and the J segment 1 base; nucleotides outside the gene matches: 11. CDR3 sequence (DNA): TGTGCCAGCAGTCTCCCGGAGCGGGAGATTGGCACAGATACGCAGTATTTT. Protein product: CASSLPEREIGTDTQYF.

This chain joins TRBV27 and TRBJ2-1, with TRBD2 as a possible D gene (5 bases). The germline V gene encodes CDR1 MNHEY and CDR2 SMNVEV (reference sequence). V was shortened by 4 bases and J by 7 bases, with 20 bases between the two germline ends. The CDR3 spans 16 residues. For the CDR3, the DNA is TGTGCCAGCAGTTCCCCGACTAAAACGGTGTGGAATGAGCAGTTCTTC. Amino acid sequence: CASSSPTKTVWNEQFF.

This clonotype has more than one count but fewer than ten. The J gene is TRBJ2-7, the V gene TRBV28, with 9 bases aligning to TRBD2. Per germline, CDR1 MDHEN and CDR2 SYDVKM. CDR3 length: 16 amino acids. Trimming took 5 bases from V and 5 from J; bases not matched to a gene: 13. In DNA, the CDR3 is TGTGCCAGCAGTCAGGCCGGCGCGGGAGGGCCCCACGAGCAGTACGTC. Translated: CASSQAGAGGPHEQYV.

This clonotype was seen only a few times. The chain joins TRBV21-1 to TRBJ1-1; the DNA was not used to check the table's D call, TRBD1. TRBV21-1 is a pseudogene locus. The CDR3 contains 15 residues. This chain's CDR3 is CASSMGGQGVAEAFF. The CDR3 nucleotides are TGTGCCAGCAGCATGGGAGGACAGGGGGTCGCTGAAGCTTTCTTT.

This clonotype turned up a few times. J is TRBJ1-4 and V is TRBV14; unclear D gene. The CDR3 extends over 15 amino acids. Germline loops: CDR1 SGHDN, CDR2 FVKESK. Trimming pared 0 bases from V and 6 bases from J, leaving 11 bases between. CDR3 region: CASSQETQNHEKLFF. The CDR3 bases are TGTGCCAGCAGCCAAGAGACCCAGAACCATGAAAAACTGTTTTTT.